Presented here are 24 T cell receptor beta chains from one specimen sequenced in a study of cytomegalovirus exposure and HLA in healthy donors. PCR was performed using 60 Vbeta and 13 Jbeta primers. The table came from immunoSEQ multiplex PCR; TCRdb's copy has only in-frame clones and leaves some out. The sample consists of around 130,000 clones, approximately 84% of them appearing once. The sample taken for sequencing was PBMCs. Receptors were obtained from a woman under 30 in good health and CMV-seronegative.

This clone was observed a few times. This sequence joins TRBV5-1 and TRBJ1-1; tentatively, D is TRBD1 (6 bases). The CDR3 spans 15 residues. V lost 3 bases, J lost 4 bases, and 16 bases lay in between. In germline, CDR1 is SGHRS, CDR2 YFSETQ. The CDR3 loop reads CASSSEGVRGTEAFF. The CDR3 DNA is TGCGCCAGCAGCTCCGAGGGGGTTAGGGGCACTGAAGCTTTCTTT.

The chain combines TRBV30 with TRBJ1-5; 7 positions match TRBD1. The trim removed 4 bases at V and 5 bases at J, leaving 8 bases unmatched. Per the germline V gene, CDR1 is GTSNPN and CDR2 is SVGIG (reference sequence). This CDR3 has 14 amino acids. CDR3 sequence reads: CAWTPAGGHQPQHF. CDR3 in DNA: TGTGCCTGGACCCCCGCAGGGGGACATCAGCCCCAGCATTTT.

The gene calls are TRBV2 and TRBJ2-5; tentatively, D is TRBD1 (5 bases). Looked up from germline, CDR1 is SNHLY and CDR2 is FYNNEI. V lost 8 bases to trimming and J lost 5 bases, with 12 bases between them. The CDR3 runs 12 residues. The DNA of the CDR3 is TGTGCCAGCCAGGGCCCTGGGGAGACCCAGTACTTC. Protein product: CASQGPGETQYF.

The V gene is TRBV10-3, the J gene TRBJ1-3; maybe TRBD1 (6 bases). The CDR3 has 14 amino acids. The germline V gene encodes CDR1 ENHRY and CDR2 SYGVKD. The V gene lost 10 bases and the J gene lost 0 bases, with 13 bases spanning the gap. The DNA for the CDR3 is TGTGCCACACGGACAGACTTCTCTGGAAACACCATATATTTT. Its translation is CATRTDFSGNTIYF.

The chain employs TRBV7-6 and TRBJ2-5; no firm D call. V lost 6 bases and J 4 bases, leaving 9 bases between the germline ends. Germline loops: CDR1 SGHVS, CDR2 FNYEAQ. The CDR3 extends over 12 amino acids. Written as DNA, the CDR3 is TGTGCCAGCAGTAGAGTCCGAGAGACCCAGTACTTC. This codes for CASSRVRETQYF.

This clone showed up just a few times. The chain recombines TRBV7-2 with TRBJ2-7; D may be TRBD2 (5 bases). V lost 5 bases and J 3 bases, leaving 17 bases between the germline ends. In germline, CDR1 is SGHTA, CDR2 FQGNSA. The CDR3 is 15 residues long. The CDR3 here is CASSRRPDGGYEQYF. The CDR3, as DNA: TGTGCCAGCAGCCGACGCCCGGACGGAGGCTACGAGCAGTACTTC.

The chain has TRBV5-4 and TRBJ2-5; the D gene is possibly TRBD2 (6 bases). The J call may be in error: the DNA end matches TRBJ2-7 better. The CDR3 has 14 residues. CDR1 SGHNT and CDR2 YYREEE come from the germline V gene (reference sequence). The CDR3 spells CASSSRRGGYEQYF. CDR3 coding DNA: TGTGCCAGCAGCTCCCGTCGGGGAGGCTACGAGCAGTACTTC.

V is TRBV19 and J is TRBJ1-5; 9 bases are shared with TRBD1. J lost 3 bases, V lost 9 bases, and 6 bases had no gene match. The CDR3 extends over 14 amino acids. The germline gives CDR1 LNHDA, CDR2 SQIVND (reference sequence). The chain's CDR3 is CARGDRVVNQPQHF. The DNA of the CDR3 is TGTGCCAGGGGGGACAGGGTTGTCAATCAGCCCCAGCATTTT.

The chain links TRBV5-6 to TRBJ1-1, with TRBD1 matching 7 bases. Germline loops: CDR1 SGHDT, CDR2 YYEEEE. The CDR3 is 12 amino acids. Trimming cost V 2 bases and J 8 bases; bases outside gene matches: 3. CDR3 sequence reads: CASSLGGFEAFF. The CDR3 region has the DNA TGTGCCAGCAGCTTAGGGGGCTTCGAAGCTTTCTTT.

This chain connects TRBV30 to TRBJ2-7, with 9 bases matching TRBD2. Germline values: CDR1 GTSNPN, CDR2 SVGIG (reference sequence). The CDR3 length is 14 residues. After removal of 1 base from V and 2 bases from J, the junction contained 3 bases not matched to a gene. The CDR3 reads CAWSESGRTYEQYF. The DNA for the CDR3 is TGTGCCTGGAGTGAAAGCGGGAGGACCTACGAGCAGTACTTC. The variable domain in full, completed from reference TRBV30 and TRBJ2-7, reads SQTIHQWPATLVQPVGSPLSLECTVEGTSNPNLYWYRQAAGRGLQLLFYSVGIGQISSEVPQNLSASRPQDRQFILSSKKLLLSDSGFYLCAWSESGRTYEQYFGPGTRLTVT.

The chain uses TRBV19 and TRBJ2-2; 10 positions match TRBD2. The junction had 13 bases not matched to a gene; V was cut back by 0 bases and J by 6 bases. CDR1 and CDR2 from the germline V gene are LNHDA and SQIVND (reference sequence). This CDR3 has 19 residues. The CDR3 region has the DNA TGTGCCAGTAGTATAGATAAACGAAGGCTAGCGGGAGTAGCCGGGGAGCTGTTTTTT. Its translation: CASSIDKRRLAGVAGELFF.

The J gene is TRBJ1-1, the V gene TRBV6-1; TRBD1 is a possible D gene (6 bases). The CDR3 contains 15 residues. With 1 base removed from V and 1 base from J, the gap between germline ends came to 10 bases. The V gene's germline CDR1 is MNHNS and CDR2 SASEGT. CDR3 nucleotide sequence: TGTGCCAGCAGTGAAGTAGGACAGTGGAACACTGAAGCTTTCTTT. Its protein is CASSEVGQWNTEAFF.

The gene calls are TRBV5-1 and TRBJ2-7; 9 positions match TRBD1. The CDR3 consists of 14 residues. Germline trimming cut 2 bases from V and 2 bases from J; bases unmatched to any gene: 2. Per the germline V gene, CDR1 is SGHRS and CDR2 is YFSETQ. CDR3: CASSFGTGPYEQYF. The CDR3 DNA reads TGCGCCAGCAGCTTCGGGACAGGGCCCTACGAGCAGTACTTC.

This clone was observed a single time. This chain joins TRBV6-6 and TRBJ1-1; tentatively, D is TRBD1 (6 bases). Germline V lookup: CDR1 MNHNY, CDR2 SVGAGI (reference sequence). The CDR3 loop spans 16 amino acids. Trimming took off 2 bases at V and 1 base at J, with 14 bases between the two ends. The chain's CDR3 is CASSYPSGATNTEAFF. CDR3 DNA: TGTGCCAGCAGTTACCCCTCAGGGGCTACGAACACTGAAGCTTTCTTT.

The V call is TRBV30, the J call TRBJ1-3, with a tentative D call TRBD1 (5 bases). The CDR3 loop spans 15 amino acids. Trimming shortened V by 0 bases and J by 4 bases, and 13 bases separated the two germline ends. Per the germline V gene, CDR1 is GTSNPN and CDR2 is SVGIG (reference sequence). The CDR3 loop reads CAWSVIGVGGNTIYF. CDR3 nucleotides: TGTGCCTGGAGTGTGATAGGGGTGGGAGGAAACACCATATATTTT.

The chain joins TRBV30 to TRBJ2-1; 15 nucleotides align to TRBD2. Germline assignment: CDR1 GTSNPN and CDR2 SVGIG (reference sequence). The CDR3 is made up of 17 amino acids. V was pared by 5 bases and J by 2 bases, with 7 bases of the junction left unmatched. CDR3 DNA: TGTGCCTGGTCCGGACTAGCGGGAGGGAGAACCTACAATGAGCAGTTCTTC. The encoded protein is CAWSGLAGGRTYNEQFF.

The CDR3 coding sequence is TGTGCCAGCAGCTTAGTGCCCGCTGCGTACCCAGATACGCAGTATTTT. Residues: CASSLVPAAYPDTQYF. The chain recombines TRBV7-2 with TRBJ2-3; no clear D gene. From germline, CDR1 is SGHTA and CDR2 FQGNSA. CDR3 size: 16 residues. Trimming shortened V by 1 base and J by 4 bases, and 15 bases separated the two germline ends. The complete variable domain, with remaining parts taken from reference TRBV7-2 and TRBJ2-3, reads GAGVSQSPSNKVTEKGKDVELRCDPISGHTALYWYRQSLGQGLEFLIYFQGNSAPDKSGLPSDRFSAERTGGSVSTLTIQRTQQEDSAVYLCASSLVPAAYPDTQYFGPGTRLTVL.

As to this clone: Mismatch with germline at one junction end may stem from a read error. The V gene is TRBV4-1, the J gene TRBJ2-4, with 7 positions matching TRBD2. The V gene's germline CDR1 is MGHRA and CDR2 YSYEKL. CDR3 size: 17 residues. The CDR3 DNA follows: TGCGTCAGCAGCCAACGGGCGGGGGAGCTAGCCAAAAACATTCAGTACTTC. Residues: CVSSQRAGELAKNIQYF.

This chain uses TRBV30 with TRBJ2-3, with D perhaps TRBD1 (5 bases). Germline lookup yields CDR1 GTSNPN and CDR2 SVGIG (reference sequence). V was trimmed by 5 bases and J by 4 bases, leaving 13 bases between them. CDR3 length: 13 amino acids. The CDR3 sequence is CAWAWGRADTQYF. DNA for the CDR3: TGTGCCTGGGCGTGGGGCAGAGCAGATACGCAGTATTTT.

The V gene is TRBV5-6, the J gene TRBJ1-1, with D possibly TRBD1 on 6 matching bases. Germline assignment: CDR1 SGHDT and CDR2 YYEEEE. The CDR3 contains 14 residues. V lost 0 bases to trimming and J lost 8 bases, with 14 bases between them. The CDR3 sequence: CASSLVAGDGEAFF. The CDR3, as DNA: TGTGCCAGCAGCTTGGTGGCAGGGGATGGCGAAGCTTTCTTT.

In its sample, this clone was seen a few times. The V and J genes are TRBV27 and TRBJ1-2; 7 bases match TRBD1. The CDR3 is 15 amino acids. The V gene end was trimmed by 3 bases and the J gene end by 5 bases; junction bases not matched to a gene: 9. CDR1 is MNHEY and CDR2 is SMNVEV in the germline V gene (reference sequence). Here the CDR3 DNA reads TGTGCCAGCAGTTTGGGCCGACAGGGATCATATGGCTACACCTTC. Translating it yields CASSLGRQGSYGYTF.

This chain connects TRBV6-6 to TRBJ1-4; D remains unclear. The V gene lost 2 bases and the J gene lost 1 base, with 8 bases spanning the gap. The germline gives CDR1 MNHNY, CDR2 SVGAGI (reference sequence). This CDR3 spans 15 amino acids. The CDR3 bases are TGTGCCAGCAGTTACGGGCATGAAACTAATGAAAAACTGTTTTTT. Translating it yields CASSYGHETNEKLFF.

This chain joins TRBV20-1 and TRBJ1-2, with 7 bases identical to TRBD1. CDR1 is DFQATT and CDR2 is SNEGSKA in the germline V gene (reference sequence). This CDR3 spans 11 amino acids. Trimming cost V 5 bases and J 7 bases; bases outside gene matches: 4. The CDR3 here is CSASTGSGYTF. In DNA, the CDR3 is TGCAGTGCTTCGACAGGGTCTGGCTACACCTTC.

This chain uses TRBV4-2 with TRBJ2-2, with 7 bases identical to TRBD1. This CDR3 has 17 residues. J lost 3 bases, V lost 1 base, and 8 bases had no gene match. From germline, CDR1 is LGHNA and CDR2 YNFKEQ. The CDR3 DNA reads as TGTGCCAGCAGCCAAGGGACATCAGGGGGTTACACCGGGGAGCTGTTTTTT. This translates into CASSQGTSGGYTGELFF.